This paragraph covers one T cell receptor beta chain sequence. The antigen remains undetermined. Amplification used 60 Vbeta primers and 13 Jbeta primers. TCRdb's copy holds only in-frame clones and misses some; the assay was immunoSEQ multiplex PCR. The table shows more than 100,000 clones, with 15% to 19% occurring only once. The germline gives CDR1 LGHNA, CDR2 YSLEER. Trimming took 0 bases from V and 10 from J, leaving 11 bases between them. The CDR3 consists of 13 residues. Healthy donors of bone marrow made up the group. This sample was included in a study of cytomegalovirus exposure and HLA in healthy donors. The study's findings and limits: Earlier analysis looked at TCR beta V segments, and most were productive about 90% or about 30% of the time.

V gene TRBV4-3 combines with J gene TRBJ2-3, with D possibly matching TRBD1 (6 bases). The receptor was isolated from a woman under 30 in good health and CMV-seronegative. Source material: PBMCs. CDR3 DNA sequence: TGCGCCAGCAGCCAAGACACAGGGTTAGCGCAGTATTTT. Translating it yields CASSQDTGLAQYF.